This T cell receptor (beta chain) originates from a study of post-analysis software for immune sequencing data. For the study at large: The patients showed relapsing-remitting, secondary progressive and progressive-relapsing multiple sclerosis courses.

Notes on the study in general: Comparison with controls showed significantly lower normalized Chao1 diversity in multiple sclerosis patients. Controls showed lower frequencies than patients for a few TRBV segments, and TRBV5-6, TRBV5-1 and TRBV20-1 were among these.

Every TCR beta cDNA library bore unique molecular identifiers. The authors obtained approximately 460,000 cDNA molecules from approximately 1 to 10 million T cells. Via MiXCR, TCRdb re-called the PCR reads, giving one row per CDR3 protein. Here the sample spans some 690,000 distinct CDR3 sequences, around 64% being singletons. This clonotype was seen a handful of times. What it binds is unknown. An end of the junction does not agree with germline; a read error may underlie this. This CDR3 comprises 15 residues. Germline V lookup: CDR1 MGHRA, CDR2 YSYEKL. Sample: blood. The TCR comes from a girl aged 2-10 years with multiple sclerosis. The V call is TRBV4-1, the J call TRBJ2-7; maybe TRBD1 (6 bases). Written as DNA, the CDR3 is TGCGCCAGCAACCAAGATCAGGGGCCTGACTACGAGCAGTACTTC. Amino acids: CASNQDQGPDYEQYF.